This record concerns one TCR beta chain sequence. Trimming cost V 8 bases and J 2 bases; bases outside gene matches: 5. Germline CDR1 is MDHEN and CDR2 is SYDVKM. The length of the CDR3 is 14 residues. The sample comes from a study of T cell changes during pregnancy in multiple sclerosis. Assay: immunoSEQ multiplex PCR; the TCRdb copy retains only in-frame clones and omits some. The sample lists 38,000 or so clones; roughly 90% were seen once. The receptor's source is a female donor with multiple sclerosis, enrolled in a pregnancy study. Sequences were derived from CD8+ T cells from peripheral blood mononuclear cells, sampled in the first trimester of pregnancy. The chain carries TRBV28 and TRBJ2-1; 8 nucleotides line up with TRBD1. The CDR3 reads CASDGQGTYNEQFF. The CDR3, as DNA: TGTGCCAGCGACGGACAGGGTACCTACAATGAGCAGTTCTTC. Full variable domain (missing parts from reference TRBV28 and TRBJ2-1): DVKVTQSSRYLVKRTGEKVFLECVQDMDHENMFWYRQDPGLGLRLIYFSYDVKMKEKGDIPEGYSVSREKKERFSLILESASTNQTSMYLCASDGQGTYNEQFFGPGTRLTVL.